Detailed here is one T cell receptor (beta chain). The target antigen is unknown. The germline CDR1 and CDR2 sequences are SGHNT and YENEEA. The CDR3 has 14 residues. V was pared by 4 bases and J by 3 bases, with 9 bases between. Each sample yielded at least 7 million isolated PBMCs. These data come from a study of blood T cells in healthy people across ages. A sample-barcoded 5' primer and a J-beta primer mix were used in a second PCR of roughly 6 to 12 cycles. Every cDNA molecule carried a tag from a template-switch adaptor bearing 12 random nucleotides. From the 5' RACE reads, TCRdb called clonotypes with MiXCR, one entry per CDR3 protein. The table lists more than 550,000 distinct CDR3 sequences, 22% of them singletons. The study, taken as a whole, reports: CMV status of donors was unknown, possibly confounding expanded clonotype changes. Roughly linear declines in TCR beta diversity per million T cells occurred with age.

V and J are TRBV11-3 and TRBJ2-2, with unresolved D. Sequencing was done on a sample of blood. The receptor comes from a man aged 65 to 79 in good health. CDR3 in DNA: TGTGCCAGCAGCTCCCTGTCGGACACCGGGGAGCTGTTTTTT. Translated: CASSSLSDTGELFF.